This section outlines one T cell receptor (beta chain) sequence together with its context. Naive CD8 cells lacked CD45RO and underwent positive selection for CCR7, leaving out terminally differentiated effector memory CD45RA+ cells. The data are from a study of shared clonotypes between healthy human individuals. Germline assignment: CDR1 LGHNA and CDR2 YSLEER. Trimming shortened V by 3 bases and J by 9 bases, and 14 bases separated the two germline ends. The CDR3 has 14 amino acids. Assay execution proceeded at the deep level. Assay: immunoSEQ multiplex PCR; the TCRdb copy retains only in-frame clones and omits some. The repertoire includes some 740,000 clones, 80% to 95% of them detected once, and under 30% sits in the top ten.

The rearrangement joins TRBV4-3 to TRBJ2-2; the D call may be TRBD1 or TRBD2 (5 bases each). Specimen: naive CD8+ T cells sorted from blood. This TCR derives from a man aged 25-45 years in good health. CDR3: CASSHALRGRELFF. Here the CDR3 DNA reads TGCGCCAGCAGCCACGCCCTGAGGGGCCGGGAGCTGTTTTTT.